This T cell receptor (beta chain) was obtained from a study of blood T cell repertoires in COVID-19. Study in general: The United States, Italy and Spain provided the acute and convalescent COVID-19 samples. Sources were T cells, B-cell-depleted T cells, or PBMCs; the material itself was cDNA or gDNA.

In the original processing: Using reference gene primer amplification, nucleated cell counts were estimated. TCRdb's copy holds only in-frame clones and misses some; the assay was immunoSEQ multiplex PCR. The DNA was the basis for D and trimming; V, J and clone size are from that table. The table shows some 270,000 clones, with approximately 89% occurring only once. The length of the CDR3 is 14 residues. Germline V gene lookup returns CDR1 MNHEY and CDR2 SVGAGI. The V gene lost 0 bases and the J gene lost 4 bases, with 7 bases spanning the gap. The specimen sequenced was peripheral blood. This chain links TRBV6-5 with TRBJ2-1, with no clear D. The source is a woman aged 60-75 years who had recovered from COVID-19. This chain's CDR3 is CASSYSSQYNEQFF. The CDR3 DNA reads as TGTGCCAGCAGTTACTCGTCACAGTACAATGAGCAGTTCTTC.